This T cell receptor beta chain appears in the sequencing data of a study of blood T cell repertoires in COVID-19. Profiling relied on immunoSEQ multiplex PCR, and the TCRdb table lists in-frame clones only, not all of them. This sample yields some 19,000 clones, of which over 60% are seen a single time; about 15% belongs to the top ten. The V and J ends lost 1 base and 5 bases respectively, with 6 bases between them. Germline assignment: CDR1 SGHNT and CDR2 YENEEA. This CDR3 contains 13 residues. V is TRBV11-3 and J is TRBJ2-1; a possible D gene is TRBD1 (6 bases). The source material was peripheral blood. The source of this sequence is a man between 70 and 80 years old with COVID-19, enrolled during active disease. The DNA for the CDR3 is TGTGCCAGCAGCTTAGGGGGGCACAATGAGCAGTTCTTC. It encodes CASSLGGHNEQFF.